This is a list of T cell receptor beta chains from one sample in a study of regulatory T cells in long-lasting Graves disease. One entry per CDR3 protein, called by TCRdb with MiXCR from the multiplex PCR reads. This table has 500,000 to 800,000 distinct CDR3 sequences, 30% appearing once. This sample comprised peripheral blood mononuclear cells (PBMCs), obtained when the disease was refractory, from a patient treated with antithyroid drugs. The receptors come from a female donor with Graves disease. Each CDR3 is given with its conserved first and last residue. The D gene is left open where the match is weak. A row's size may be missing; if present it is once, few, many or a size class.

V: TRBV5-1; J: TRBJ1-5; size: few; D: TRBD1; CDR3: CASSRSRGLDFSNQPQHF; DNA: TGTGCCAGCAGCCGAAGCAGGGGGCTCGATTTCAGCAATCAGCCCCAGCATTTT
V: TRBV5-1; J: TRBJ1-2; size: -; D: -; CDR3: CASSLDGLENYGYTF; DNA: TGCGCCAGCAGCTTGGACGGCCTCGAGAACTATGGCTACACCTTC
V: TRBV12-3/TRBV12-4; J: TRBJ1-2; size: -; D: -; CDR3: CASSLVSGAGYTF; DNA: TGTGCCAGCAGTTTAGTTTCGGGAGCTGGCTACACCTTC
V: TRBV19; J: TRBJ1-5; size: once; D: -; CDR3: CASSTTRAAELPQHF; DNA: TGTGCCAGTAGTACTACCCGGGCCGCCGAGTTGCCCCAGCATTTT
V: TRBV19; J: TRBJ1-4; size: -; D: -; CDR3: CASSIGGMNEKLFF; DNA: TGTGCCAGTAGTATTGGAGGGATGAATGAAAAACTGTTTTTT
V: TRBV7-6; J: TRBJ1-1; size: -; D: TRBD1; CDR3: CASSWDRITEAFF; DNA: TGTGCCAGCAGTTGGGACAGAATCACTGAAGCTTTCTTT
V: TRBV3-1; J: TRBJ1-2; size: -; D: -; CDR3: CASSQRQGPHYGYTF; DNA: TGTGCCAGCAGCCAACGTCAAGGGCCGCACTATGGCTACACCTTC
V: TRBV19; J: TRBJ2-6; size: -; D: TRBD1; CDR3: CASTNKNPGQLSSGANVLTF; DNA: TGTGCCAGTACGAACAAAAATCCGGGACAGCTGAGCTCTGGGGCCAACGTCCTGACTTTC
V: TRBV3-1; J: TRBJ2-5; size: -; D: TRBD2; CDR3: CASSQAAGGPRSHQETQYF; DNA: TGTGCCAGCAGCCAAGCGGCGGGAGGGCCTCGGAGCCACCAAGAGACCCAGTACTTC
V: TRBV2; J: TRBJ2-5; size: many; D: -; CDR3: CASSEAAQRETQYF; DNA: TGTGCCAGCAGTGAAGCGGCGCAACGGGAGACCCAGTACTTC
V: TRBV11-2; J: TRBJ1-2; size: -; D: TRBD1; CDR3: CASSLLAGGGYGYTF; DNA: TGTGCCAGCAGCTTACTGGCAGGGGGAGGGTATGGCTACACCTTC
V: TRBV10-3; J: TRBJ2-7; size: -; D: TRBD2; CDR3: CAISEGLAGVYEQYF; DNA: TGTGCCATCAGTGAGGGACTAGCGGGAGTGTACGAGCAGTACTTC
V: TRBV29-1; J: TRBJ2-2; size: once; D: TRBD2; CDR3: CSAERLAGDTGELFF; DNA: TGCAGCGCTGAACGACTAGCGGGAGACACCGGGGAGCTGTTTTTT
V: TRBV9; J: TRBJ1-2; size: many; D: -; CDR3: CASSVGQDYGYTF; DNA: TGTGCCAGCAGTGTCGGACAAGACTATGGCTACACCTTC
V: TRBV11-2; J: TRBJ1-1; size: many; D: -; CDR3: CASSFNSGTEAFF; DNA: TGTGCCAGCAGCTTTAACAGCGGGACTGAAGCTTTCTTT
V: TRBV12-3/TRBV12-4; J: TRBJ2-5; size: few; D: -; CDR3: CASSLQGEVLQETQYF; DNA: TGTGCCAGCAGTTTGCAGGGGGAGGTCCTACAAGAGACCCAGTACTTC
V: TRBV11-1; J: TRBJ2-5; size: few; D: TRBD2; CDR3: CASSSRAAGGETQYF; DNA: TGTGCCAGCAGCTCCCGCGCAGCGGGAGGAGAGACCCAGTACTTC
V: TRBV29-1; J: TRBJ1-1; size: -; D: -; CDR3: CSVLGMNTEAFF; DNA: TGCAGCGTTCTGGGAATGAACACTGAAGCTTTCTTT
V: TRBV7-2; J: TRBJ2-7; size: -; D: TRBD2; CDR3: CASSTSLAGGRYEQYF; DNA: TGTGCCAGCAGCACCAGTCTAGCGGGAGGGCGCTACGAGCAGTACTTC
V: TRBV27; J: TRBJ2-7; size: few; D: -; CDR3: CASSLMASYEQYF; DNA: TGTGCCAGCAGTTTAATGGCCTCCTACGAGCAGTACTTC
V: TRBV3-1; J: TRBJ1-1; size: once; D: -; CDR3: CASNRPSRNTEAFF; DNA: TGTGCCAGCAACCGCCCGAGCAGGAACACTGAAGCTTTCTTT
V: TRBV6-1; J: TRBJ1-5; size: -; D: -; CDR3: CASSLQSRGGQPQHF; DNA: TGTGCCAGCAGTCTACAGAGCAGGGGAGGACAGCCCCAGCATTTT